This TCR beta chain stems from a study of cytomegalovirus exposure and HLA in healthy donors. Study-wide background: In terms of ancestry, the Caucasian-associated cluster contained roughly 80% of the 350 to 450 genotyped donors.

Primers for the PCR totalled 60 Vbeta and 13 Jbeta. TCRdb keeps only in-frame clones here, not all; method: immunoSEQ multiplex PCR. The profile covers about 110,000 clones, with around 78% appearing a single time and 7.8% taken by the ten largest. Sequenced material: PBMCs. The TCR comes from a man aged 25-45 years in good health and CMV-seronegative.

DNA of the CDR3: TGTGCCAGCAGTTACTCCAGGACAGCTAACTATGGCTACACCTTC. This encodes CASSYSRTANYGYTF. This chain uses TRBV6-5 with TRBJ1-2, with TRBD1 as a possible D gene (6 bases). The CDR3 is made up of 15 amino acids. Trimming stripped 0 bases from V and 0 bases from J, with 8 bases between. Germline CDR1 and CDR2: MNHEY and SVGAGI.